This TCR beta chain was identified in a study of T cells after yellow fever vaccination (dated by TCRdb to between 2018 and 2020). Context from the whole study: The SMART-Seq v4 Ultra Low Input RNA kit was used to prepare libraries from fractions with low cell numbers. Bulk TCR alpha and beta repertoires were sequenced longitudinally to track T-cell clones before and after primary and booster YFV17D yellow fever vaccination. Two healthy male donors, one aged 18 to 30 and one aged 30 to 40 years, were included in the cohort. Blood was collected at multiple timepoints before and after primary and secondary immunization, and bulk PBMC replicates and cell subsets were isolated. The investigation overall reported the following: The study included only a couple of donors, which limits how far the findings can be generalized. Most clones expanded after primary vaccination were re-detected after the booster (almost 97% of CD4 and roughly 87% of CD8), suggesting broad memory maintenance. A small share of clonotypes occurred in both CD4 and CD8 compartments, likely arising from convergent recombination. The secondary T-cell response was weaker than the primary response but faster, peaking on day 5 instead of day 15. Computational filtering was required because FACS-sorted repertoires could contain abundant contaminating clonotypes from the bulk population.

This specimen's treatment or condition label, per the study, means: live attenuated yellow fever vaccine strain. At each blood-draw timepoint, two biological replicates of bulk PBMCs were obtained. PBMCs were isolated from peripheral blood using a standard Ficoll-Paque protocol. RNA was extracted with TriZol from bulk PBMCs, CD4 and CD8 fractions, and dextramer-positive and dextramer-negative fractions. Comment on this clonotype: Its antigen is unknown. There are no base qualities to consult, and no much larger clone falls within one base.

Trimming costs V 1 base and J 4 bases, and their ends lie 11 bases apart. The CDR3, cysteine through phenylalanine, is 14 amino acids long. Only the CDR3 DNA is retained, 42 bases long and in frame from the first base. The germline V gene (reference sequence) gives CDR1 as SGHKS and CDR2 as YYEKEE. The listed sequencing device is Illumina NovaSeq 6000. TCR cDNA was synthesized by 5'RACE template switching, through which a universal primer site and unique molecular identifiers were introduced. Priming of cDNA synthesis was performed from both the TCR alpha and TCR beta constant segments. Libraries were amplified in two PCR steps, with sample barcodes and sequencing adapters added in the second step. Sequencing of libraries was performed on Illumina HiSeq 2500 (2x100 bp) or NovaSeq (2x150 bp). Per the source publication's procedure: MIGEC was used to demultiplex reads and collapse the reads into UMI consensus sequences, and MiXCR was used for V(D)J alignment. Clonotypes responding to the vaccine were identified with edgeR on replicate PBMC samples, with the criteria of FDR below 0.01 and a log2 fold change above 5 up to day 15. Each bulk clonotype received a CD4 or CD8 identity based on whether the sequenced CD4 or CD8 repertoire contained that clonotype at higher abundance. TCRdb reran the public reads through fastp at Q25 and MiXCR, keeping productive beta chains. Each entry is one CDR3 protein sequence, shown with its most common DNA and genes. It is TCRdb's table, rather than the study itself, that gives the V and J calls and clone size. A total of roughly 310,000 distinct CDR3 sequences appear in this sample, 3.6% of them only once. About a quarter of the sample rests with the top ten.

The TCR was taken from a young man who received the YFV17D yellow fever vaccine. This specimen consisted of PBMCs, obtained on the day of the yellow fever booster vaccination. Recombination connected TRBV5-5 to TRBJ2-5; the D gene is not confidently resolved. This receptor carries the CDR3 CASSLTATRETQYF. The sequenced DNA: TGTGCCAGCAGCTTGACAGCGACCAGAGAGACCCAGTACTTC.